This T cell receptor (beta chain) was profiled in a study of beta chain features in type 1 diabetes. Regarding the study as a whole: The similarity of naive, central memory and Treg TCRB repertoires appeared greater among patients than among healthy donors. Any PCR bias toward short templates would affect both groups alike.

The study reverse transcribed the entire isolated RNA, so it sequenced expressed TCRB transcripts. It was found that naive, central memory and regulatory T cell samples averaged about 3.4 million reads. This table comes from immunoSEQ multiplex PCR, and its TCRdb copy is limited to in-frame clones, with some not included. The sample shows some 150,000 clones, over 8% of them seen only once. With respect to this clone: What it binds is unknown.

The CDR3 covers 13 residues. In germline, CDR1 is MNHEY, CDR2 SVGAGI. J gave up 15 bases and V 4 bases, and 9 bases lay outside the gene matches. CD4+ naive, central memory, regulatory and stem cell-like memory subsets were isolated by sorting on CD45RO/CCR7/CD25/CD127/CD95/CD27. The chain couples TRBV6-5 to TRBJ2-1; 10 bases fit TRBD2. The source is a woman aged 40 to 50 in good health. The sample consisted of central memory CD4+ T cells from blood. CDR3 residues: CASSSIAGGGRFF. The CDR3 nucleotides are TGTGCCAGCAGTTCGATAGCGGGGGGCGGGAGGTTCTTC.